Each of the 13 T cell receptor beta chains below was sequenced from the same sample in a study of blood T cell repertoires in COVID-19. Profiled with immunoSEQ multiplex PCR; TCRdb holds only in-frame clones, not every one. Here the sample spans 150,000 or so clones, around 85% being singletons. The sequencing sample was made of PBMCs or T cells enriched from blood (not recorded which). The origin of the receptors is a man between 50 and 59 years old who had recovered from COVID-19.

This clone showed up just once. The CDR3 region is CASRSLLRGARYTGELFF. In DNA form, the CDR3 reads TGTGCCAGCAGGTCTCTTTTGCGGGGGGCGCGGTACACCGGGGAGCTGTTTTTT. This chain links TRBV27 with TRBJ2-2; 8 positions agree with TRBD2. The trim removed 6 bases at V and 3 bases at J, leaving 15 bases unmatched. CDR3 length: 18 residues. Germline loops: CDR1 MNHEY, CDR2 SMNVEV (reference sequence).

About this clone: A much more abundant neighbour one base away suggests this may be a read error. This chain connects TRBV28 to TRBJ1-5, with D perhaps TRBD1 (6 bases). This CDR3 has 14 residues. Germline CDR1 is MDHEN and CDR2 is SYDVKM. V was pared by 4 bases and J by 2 bases, with 9 bases between. The CDR3 sequence: CASSSQGGNQPQHF. CDR3 in DNA: TGTGCCAGCAGTTCACAGGGAGGCAATCAGCCCCAGCATTTT.

The gene calls are TRBV7-9 and TRBJ1-4, with D unclear. The CDR3 covers 14 residues. Trimming left V 5 bases short and J 7 bases short, with 14 bases between. Germline V gene data show CDR1 as SEHNR and CDR2 as FQNEAQ (reference sequence). CDR3 coding DNA: TGTGCCAGCAGCAGAGGGAAGGGTAGTGAAAAACTGTTTTTT. Translated, it gives CASSRGKGSEKLFF.

V gene TRBV10-3 combines with J gene TRBJ2-2, with 7 bases lining up with TRBD1. The CDR3 consists of 13 residues. The V gene's germline CDR1 is ENHRY and CDR2 SYGVKD. V lost 6 bases to trimming and J lost 4 bases; unmatched junction nucleotides: 2. The CDR3 DNA sequence: TGTGCCATCAGACAGGGGAGCACCGGGGAGCTGTTTTTT. Protein sequence: CAIRQGSTGELFF.

The gene calls are TRBV18 and TRBJ1-3, with D tentatively TRBD1 (6 bases). This CDR3 has 13 residues. CDR1 and CDR2 (germline): KGHSH, LQKENI. The V end was cut by 5 bases, the J end by 4 bases, with 9 bases between. CDR3 sequence reads: CASSDGQGNTIYF. The CDR3 DNA follows: TGTGCCAGCTCAGACGGACAGGGAAACACCATATATTTT.

V usage is TRBV6-5 and J usage is TRBJ2-7; D might be TRBD1 (5 bases). CDR1 and CDR2 from the germline V gene are MNHEY and SVGAGI. V lost 7 bases and J 1 base, leaving 11 bases between the germline ends. The CDR3 runs to 13 residues. The CDR3 region has the DNA TGTGCCAGCACAACAGGTTCTTCCTACGAGCAGTACTTC. The encoded protein is CASTTGSSYEQYF.

The table lists this clone with a few counts. The chain combines TRBV10-3 with TRBJ1-2, with D possibly being TRBD1 (6 bases). The V gene's germline CDR1 is ENHRY and CDR2 SYGVKD. The CDR3 runs 15 residues. V was cut by 3 bases and J by 0 bases, with 11 bases left in between. The CDR3 spells CAISETGQANYGYTF. Here the CDR3 DNA reads TGTGCCATCAGTGAAACAGGGCAGGCTAACTATGGCTACACCTTC.

V and J are TRBV12-3 or TRBV12-4 and TRBJ1-1, with 8 bases matching TRBD1. V was clipped by 4 bases and J by 4 bases; unmatched bases: 2. The CDR3 loop spans 13 amino acids. CDR3 coding DNA: TGTGCCAGCAGTTACACAGGGGGCACTGAAGCTTTCTTT. This gives the protein CASSYTGGTEAFF.

The chain recombines TRBV12-3 or TRBV12-4 with TRBJ1-1, with 7 bases that match TRBD1. With 3 bases clipped from V and 6 bases from J, the junction kept 4 bases outside the gene matches. CDR3 length: 13 residues. The CDR3 reads CASSFIQGAEAFF. The CDR3 DNA is TGTGCCAGCAGTTTTATCCAGGGGGCTGAAGCTTTCTTT.

The chain carries TRBV28 and TRBJ2-7; tentative D call: TRBD1 (5 bases). Germline V gene data show CDR1 as MDHEN and CDR2 as SYDVKM. This CDR3 is 14 amino acids long. V lost 1 base to trimming and J lost 2 bases, with 9 bases between them. CDR3 sequence reads: CASSLSAGTYEQYF. CDR3 sequence (DNA): TGTGCCAGCAGTTTATCGGCAGGGACCTACGAGCAGTACTTC.

V gene TRBV10-3 combines with J gene TRBJ2-2; 7 bases match TRBD1. Germline assignment: CDR1 ENHRY and CDR2 SYGVKD. With V trimmed by 0 bases and J by 4 bases, 5 bases remained unmatched. The CDR3 extends over 16 amino acids. Written as DNA, the CDR3 is TGTGCCATCAGTGAGTCGGGGACAGATTTCACCGGGGAGCTGTTTTTT. This codes for CAISESGTDFTGELFF.

The CDR3 DNA follows: TGTGCCAGCAGCGATGAACAGGGGGCGGGTGAAGCTTTCTTT. It encodes CASSDEQGAGEAFF. This chain uses TRBV9 with TRBJ1-1; 9 bases line up with TRBD1. V lost 3 bases, J lost 7 bases, and 7 bases stayed unmatched. Germline assignment: CDR1 SGDLS and CDR2 YYNGEE. The CDR3 has 14 residues.

The genes are TRBV7-2 and TRBJ2-5, with D maybe TRBD2 (6 bases). The CDR3 spans 14 residues. Trimming cost V 3 bases and J 2 bases, with 10 bases left between them. In germline, CDR1 is SGHTA, CDR2 FQGNSA. CDR3 sequence reads: CASSLLAVQETQYF. The CDR3 region has the DNA TGTGCCAGCAGCTTGTTAGCGGTGCAAGAGACCCAGTACTTC.